These 3 T cell receptor beta chains share one sample of origin, sequenced in a study of radiotherapy plus CTLA-4 blockade in lung cancer. Method: immunoSEQ multiplex PCR; TCRdb's copy keeps in-frame clones and lacks some. The table has 100,000 or so clones, under 85% seen once. Sequenced here: peripheral blood, sampled from a patient treated with radiotherapy plus ipilimumab. These receptors originate from a human donor with non-small cell lung cancer that progressed on radiotherapy plus ipilimumab.

The V and J genes are TRBV9 and TRBJ1-3, with D unresolved. Germline V gene sequence: CDR1 SGDLS, CDR2 YYNGEE. The ends were cut back, 0 bases at V and 1 base at J, with 8 bases in the middle. CDR3 length: 15 amino acids. The CDR3 reads CASSVAQGSGNTIYF. CDR3 bases: TGTGCCAGCAGCGTAGCTCAAGGGTCTGGAAACACCATATATTTT.

About this clone: The same CDR3 is also encoded by other DNA sequences in this sample. The V and J genes are TRBV2 and TRBJ2-3; 12 nucleotides line up with TRBD2. J was trimmed by 2 bases and V by 9 bases; bases with no gene match: 3. Germline CDR1 reads SNHLY; CDR2 reads FYNNEI. The CDR3 runs 14 residues. The chain's CDR3 is CARRLAGVTDTQYF. Here the CDR3 DNA reads TGTGCCAGAAGACTAGCGGGGGTCACAGATACGCAGTATTTT. Using reference TRBV2 and TRBJ2-3 for the parts outside the CDR3, the full variable domain is EPEVTQTPSHQVTQMGQEVILRCVPISNHLYFYWYRQILGQKVEFLVSFYNNEISEKSEIFDDQFSVERPDGSNFTLKIRSTKLEDSAMYFCARRLAGVTDTQYFGPGTRLTVL.

The chain carries TRBV12-5 and TRBJ2-2; D ambiguous. The CDR3 covers 14 residues. V was clipped by 0 bases and J by 6 bases, with 8 bases between them. The germline V gene encodes CDR1 LGHNT and CDR2 FRNRAP. CDR3 nucleotides: TGTGCTAGTGGTTTGGTTTCCAACGCCGGGGAGCTGTTTTTT. Translating gives CASGLVSNAGELFF.